This T cell receptor beta chain comes out of a study of glioma-infiltrating T cells. The study's findings and limits: Tissue-blood divergence was below expectation in non-neoplastic patients, above in gliomas.

The CDR3 has 13 residues. Per the germline V gene, CDR1 is SNHLY and CDR2 is FYNNEI. The iRepertoire nested amplicon-rescue multiplex PCR amplified TCR alpha and beta CDR3s from RNA. MiXCR, run by TCRdb on the multiplex PCR reads, gives a single entry per CDR3 protein. Here the sample spans around 180,000 distinct CDR3 sequences, around 40% being singletons. Concerning this clonotype: Its specificity is unknown. This may stem from a read error, because a much larger clone lies one nucleotide away.

J is TRBJ1-2 and V is TRBV2; D is ambiguous. The sequence was collected from a human donor with low-grade glioma or glioblastoma, undergoing nonglioma brain surgery, or in good health (not recorded which). Sequencing was carried out using glioma tissue, nonneoplastic brain tissue, or PBMCs (not recorded which). The CDR3 loop reads CASSATEHYVYTF. CDR3 DNA: TGTGCCAGCAGTGCCACGGAACACTATGTCTACACCTTC. The full variable domain, its missing parts supplied by reference TRBV2 and TRBJ1-2, is EPEVTQTPSHQVTQMGQEVILRCVPISNHLYFYWYRQILGQKVEFLVSFYNNEISEKSEIFDDQFSVERPDGSNFTLKIRSTKLEDSAMYFCASSATEHYVYTFGSGTRLTVV.